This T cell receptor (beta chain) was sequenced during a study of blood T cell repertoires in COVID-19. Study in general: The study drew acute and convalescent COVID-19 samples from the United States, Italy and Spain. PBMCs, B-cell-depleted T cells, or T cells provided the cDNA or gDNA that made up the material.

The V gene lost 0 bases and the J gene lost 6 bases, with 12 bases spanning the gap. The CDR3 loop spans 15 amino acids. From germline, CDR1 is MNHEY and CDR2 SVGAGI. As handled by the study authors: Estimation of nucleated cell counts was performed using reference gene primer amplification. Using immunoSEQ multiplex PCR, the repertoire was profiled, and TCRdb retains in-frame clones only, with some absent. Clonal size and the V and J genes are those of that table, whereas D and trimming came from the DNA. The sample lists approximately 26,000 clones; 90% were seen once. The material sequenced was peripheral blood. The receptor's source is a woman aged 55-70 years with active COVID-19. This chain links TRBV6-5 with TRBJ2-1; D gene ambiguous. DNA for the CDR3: TGTGCCAGCAGTTACTCTTCGGTCCTTGGCAATGAGCAGTTCTTC. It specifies CASSYSSVLGNEQFF.